This T cell receptor (beta chain) was sequenced in a study of identical twins. Broader study findings: Cord blood's abundant beta clonotypes had fewer insertions, unlike memory repertoires.

Germline CDR1 and CDR2: DFQATT and SNEGSKA (reference sequence). V gave up 0 bases and J gave up 1 base, with 11 bases separating them. The length of the CDR3 is 15 residues. Among all donors, each was a healthy Caucasian. As regards this clonotype: Its matching antigen is unknown.

TCRdb redid the calling of the 5' RACE reads with MiXCR, one entry per CDR3 protein. This table holds more than 600,000 distinct CDR3 sequences, 18% found once. In addition, the sample was reused for a study of T cells expressing NK-cell markers. According to that study: The leading position in the CD3+CD56-NKG2C+ fraction of a handful of donors also went to these clonotypes.

Material for sequencing was PBMCs. The receptor comes from a woman aged 18-29 years in good health. The chain couples TRBV20-1 to TRBJ2-3; D unresolved. DNA for the CDR3: TGCAGTGCTAGAGATCCGCCCTCCCGCACAGATACGCAGTATTTT. This codes for CSARDPPSRTDTQYF.